These 29 T cell receptor beta chains were all obtained from the same sample, sequenced in a study of shared clonotypes between healthy human individuals. Clones were read by immunoSEQ multiplex PCR, and TCRdb kept only the in-frame ones, dropping some. The profile shows roughly 120,000 clones, about 63% of them singletons. Sequencing was performed on memory CD8+ T cells sorted from blood. As for subset: CD45RO+ cells pooled with CCR7-negative TemRA cells. The receptors originated from a woman aged 25 to 45 in good health.

The rearrangement uses TRBV5-6 and TRBJ2-7, with 7 bases identical to TRBD2. The CDR3 consists of 13 residues. Unmatched junction bases numbered 3, after V lost 0 bases and J lost 6 bases. Germline loops: CDR1 SGHDT, CDR2 YYEEEE. The CDR3 coding sequence is TGTGCCAGCAGCTTGGTCGGGGGGTTCGAGCAGTACTTC. Translating gives CASSLVGGFEQYF. The full variable domain, its missing parts supplied by reference TRBV5-6 and TRBJ2-7, is DAGVTQSPTHLIKTRGQQVTLRCSPKSGHDTVSWYQQALGQGPQFIFQYYEEEERQRGNFPDRFSGHQFPNYSSELNVNALLLGDSALYLCASSLVGGFEQYFGPGTRLTVT.

This clone was observed a handful of times. This chain links TRBV4-2 with TRBJ2-1; 10 nucleotides agree with TRBD1. After removal of 3 bases from V and 8 bases from J, the junction contained 10 bases not matched to a gene. Germline lookup yields CDR1 LGHNA and CDR2 YNFKEQ. This CDR3 has 16 residues. CDR3 sequence reads: CASSQNPGQGYDEQFF. CDR3 nucleotide sequence: TGTGCCAGCAGCCAGAATCCGGGACAGGGGTACGATGAGCAGTTCTTC.

The chain carries TRBV28 and TRBJ2-3, with D tentatively TRBD2 (5 bases). Germline-derived CDR1 and CDR2 are MDHEN and SYDVKM. Trimming stripped 1 base from V and 2 bases from J, with 13 bases between. The CDR3 has 16 residues. The CDR3, as DNA: TGTGCCAGCAGTTTATTCGACGGGATCGCCACAGATACGCAGTATTTT. It specifies CASSLFDGIATDTQYF.

This chain connects TRBV10-2 to TRBJ2-2; D might be TRBD1 (6 bases). The CDR3 has 15 amino acids. Per germline, CDR1 WSHSY and CDR2 SAAADI. V was cut by 10 bases and J by 3 bases, with 18 bases left in between. CDR3 in DNA: TGCGCCACCAGGTCCAGGTCAGGGGACACCGGGGAGCTGTTTTTT. Protein product: CATRSRSGDTGELFF.

The V gene is TRBV27, the J gene TRBJ1-2; D perhaps matches TRBD1 (6 bases). The CDR3 has 13 amino acids. CDR1 and CDR2 (germline): MNHEY, SMNVEV (reference sequence). The V end lost 8 bases, the J end lost 3 bases, and 13 bases lay between the germline ends. As DNA, the CDR3 is TGTGCCAGCGGGGAGGGGGTTCACTATGGCTACACCTTC. Its protein product is CASGEGVHYGYTF.

CDR3 in amino acids: CASRLAGYNEQFF. In DNA, the CDR3 is TGTGCCAGCAGGCTAGCGGGATACAATGAGCAGTTCTTC. This chain joins TRBV6-1 and TRBJ2-1; the match to TRBD2 covers 9 bases. J was trimmed by 4 bases and V by 6 bases; bases with no gene match: 1. The CDR3 contains 13 residues. Looked up from germline, CDR1 is MNHNS and CDR2 is SASEGT.

The V gene is TRBV6-5, the J gene TRBJ1-1; D gene uncertain. Trimming took off 2 bases at V and 4 bases at J, with 8 bases between the two ends. The CDR3 is 13 amino acids. The V gene's germline CDR1 is MNHEY and CDR2 SVGAGI. The DNA for the CDR3 is TGTGCCAGCAGTTACGATGAGAGCACTGAAGCTTTCTTT. The encoded protein is CASSYDESTEAFF.

The rearrangement uses TRBV2 and TRBJ1-1; D is undetermined. V shed 4 bases and J shed 3 bases, with 9 bases lying between them. The germline gives CDR1 SNHLY, CDR2 FYNNEI. The CDR3 is made up of 13 amino acids. The CDR3 nucleotides are TGTGCCAGCAGTGCGCCGGAGGACACTGAAGCTTTCTTT. The encoded protein is CASSAPEDTEAFF.

The CDR3 DNA follows: TGTGCCAGCAGCCGGGGGGTTACAGGGATGGCTAATGAAAAACTGTTTTTT. Protein product: CASSRGVTGMANEKLFF. This chain uses TRBV27 with TRBJ1-4; possible D gene TRBD1, 6 bases. The CDR3 runs 17 residues. The V and J ends lost 6 bases and 3 bases respectively, with 20 bases between them. Germline V gene sequence: CDR1 MNHEY, CDR2 SMNVEV (reference sequence).

The chain couples TRBV28 to TRBJ2-7; perhaps TRBD2 as D (5 bases). Trimming removed 5 bases from V and 3 bases from J, with 8 bases in between. The germline V gene has CDR1 MDHEN and CDR2 SYDVKM. The CDR3 has 12 amino acids. CDR3 in amino acids: CASSGGRYEQYF. In nucleotides, the CDR3 is TGTGCCAGCAGTGGCGGGCGCTACGAGCAGTACTTC.

The chain couples TRBV5-1 to TRBJ1-1; 10 bases are a match to TRBD1. The J segment lost 8 bases and the V segment lost 4 bases, leaving 14 bases of the junction unmatched. The CDR3 runs to 16 residues. Germline V CDR1 and CDR2: SGHRS, YFSETQ. The CDR3 is CASSAQSGQGNGEAFF. CDR3 bases: TGCGCCAGCAGCGCCCAGTCGGGACAGGGGAACGGGGAAGCTTTCTTT.

CDR3 sequence: CAIRLGDTSSYEQYF. In DNA form, the CDR3 reads TGTGCCATCAGGTTGGGGGATACTTCCTCCTACGAGCAGTACTTC. J is TRBJ2-7 and V is TRBV10-3, with D possibly called TRBD1 or TRBD2 (5 bases each). The CDR3 has 15 residues. The V gene's germline CDR1 is ENHRY and CDR2 SYGVKD. Trimming took 6 bases from V and 0 from J, leaving 15 bases between them.

The rearrangement uses TRBV5-6 and TRBJ1-1; no clear D. Trimming stripped 0 bases from V and 1 base from J, with 13 bases between. CDR3 length: 16 residues. CDR1 is SGHDT and CDR2 is YYEEEE in the germline V gene. The CDR3 DNA reads TGTGCCAGCAGCTTGGTTTGGCCGGGAGAGAACACTGAAGCTTTCTTT. Translation gives CASSLVWPGENTEAFF.

The chain employs TRBV5-1 and TRBJ1-1; 7 nucleotides agree with TRBD1. Germline CDR1 is SGHRS and CDR2 is YFSETQ. The ends lost 4 bases at V and 6 bases at J; junction bases unmatched: 6. The CDR3 contains 13 residues. This CDR3 reads CASSLLGGAEAFF. The CDR3 DNA reads as TGCGCCAGCAGCCTTTTAGGGGGCGCTGAAGCTTTCTTT.

The chain has TRBV2 and TRBJ2-7; unclear D gene. Deletions cut 10 bases from V and 1 base from J, with 14 bases between. Germline CDR1 and CDR2: SNHLY and FYNNEI. The CDR3 sequence is 13 residues long. The CDR3 nucleotides read TGTGCCAACGTAAACAGCGAATCCTACGAGCAGTACTTC. This gives the protein CANVNSESYEQYF.

This clone was observed a handful of times. This chain connects TRBV10-3 to TRBJ2-1; 7 bases map to TRBD2. J lost 4 bases, V lost 0 bases, and 9 bases had no gene match. In germline, CDR1 is ENHRY, CDR2 SYGVKD. The CDR3 has 17 amino acids. The CDR3 loop reads CAISESTASGDYNEQFF. As DNA, the CDR3 is TGTGCCATCAGTGAGTCGACGGCTAGCGGAGATTACAATGAGCAGTTCTTC.

V is TRBV14 and J is TRBJ2-7; perhaps TRBD1 as D (7 bases). V lost 3 bases and J 5 bases, leaving 26 bases between the germline ends. Germline-derived CDR1 and CDR2 are SGHDN and FVKESK. CDR3 length: 18 residues. The CDR3 sequence: CASSHGYGGTARGNEQYF. The CDR3 bases are TGTGCCAGCAGCCACGGCTACGGAGGGACAGCCCGGGGTAACGAGCAGTACTTC.

This clone was observed many times. This chain links TRBV10-3 with TRBJ2-7; D gene uncertain. The length of the CDR3 is 19 residues. In germline, CDR1 is ENHRY, CDR2 SYGVKD. V was clipped by 0 bases and J by 1 base, with 22 bases between them. The CDR3 bases are TGTGCCATCAGTGAGTCAGCGCCTGCGATCATAACACCTTCCTACGAGCAGTACTTC. This translates into CAISESAPAIITPSYEQYF.

The chain is built from TRBV29-1 and TRBJ1-3; 9 bases are a match to TRBD1. Germline CDR1 is SQVTM and CDR2 is ANQGSEA. V shed 1 base and J 1 base; nucleotides not matched to a gene: 14. The CDR3 extends over 19 amino acids. CDR3 protein: CSVEAYVGDRVNSGNTIYF. As DNA, the CDR3 is TGCAGCGTTGAAGCCTACGTGGGGGACAGGGTTAATTCTGGAAACACCATATATTTT.

J is TRBJ1-5 and V is TRBV11-2, with D possibly being TRBD1 (6 bases). The V and J ends lost 3 bases and 0 bases respectively, with 12 bases between them. Germline CDR1 SGHAT, CDR2 FQNNGV. CDR3 length equals 16 residues. For the CDR3, the DNA is TGTGCCAGCAGCTTCACTCCCAGGGGTAGCAATCAGCCCCAGCATTTT. Protein product: CASSFTPRGSNQPQHF. Filled out from reference TRBV11-2 and TRBJ1-5, the complete variable domain reads EAGVAQSPRYKIIEKRQSVAFWCNPISGHATLYWYQQILGQGPKLLIQFQNNGVVDDSQLPKDRFSAERLKGVDSTLKIQPAKLEDSAVYLCASSFTPRGSNQPQHFGDGTRLSIL.

V is TRBV29-1 and J is TRBJ1-1, with D perhaps TRBD1 (6 bases). The CDR3 contains 14 residues. From germline, CDR1 is SQVTM and CDR2 ANQGSEA. The germline V and J ends were trimmed by 5 bases and 1 base, with 14 bases remaining between them. The CDR3 coding sequence is TGCAGCGTTTTCCTGACAGGAAAGAACACTGAAGCTTTCTTT. It is translated as CSVFLTGKNTEAFF.

This chain links TRBV6-6 with TRBJ1-5, with D possibly TRBD1 on 5 matching bases. This CDR3 spans 12 amino acids. Deletions cut 5 bases from V and 6 bases from J, with 8 bases between. CDR1 is MNHNY, CDR2 SVGAGI, per germline (reference sequence). This CDR3 reads CASSGGGQPQHF. The CDR3, as DNA: TGTGCCAGCAGTGGGGGAGGTCAGCCCCAGCATTTT.

The J gene is TRBJ1-1, the V gene TRBV7-8; D call uncertain. CDR3 size: 15 residues. Germline V lookup: CDR1 SGHVS, CDR2 FQNEAQ. V lost 5 bases, J lost 3 bases, and 16 bases lay in between. The CDR3 loop is CASSPNIGEDTEAFF. For the CDR3, the DNA is TGTGCCAGCAGCCCGAACATCGGGGAGGACACTGAAGCTTTCTTT.

This rearrangement joins TRBV21-1 to TRBJ1-6; the D segment call TRBD1 is taken from the table without a DNA check. TRBV21-1 is a known pseudogene. CDR3 length: 15 residues. The CDR3 spells CASRVHIHHNSPLHF. CDR3 nucleotide sequence: TGTGCCAGCAGGGTACACATACATCATAATTCACCCCTCCACTTT.

The chain carries TRBV11-2 and TRBJ2-3; possible D gene TRBD2, 6 bases. Germline V CDR1 and CDR2: SGHAT, FQNNGV. V lost 3 bases and J lost 4, with 23 bases in between. The CDR3 extends over 18 amino acids. The CDR3 DNA follows: TGTGCCAGCAGCTTGCGGGGTCTCCCACCCGCGGATTCAGATACGCAGTATTTT. Its protein product is CASSLRGLPPADSDTQYF.

This clone has a handful of counts. The V call is TRBV6-1, the J call TRBJ1-1; TRBD1 matches at 10 bases. The CDR3 consists of 15 residues. The junction had 3 bases not matched to a gene; V was cut back by 1 base and J by 4 bases. Germline lookup yields CDR1 MNHNS and CDR2 SASEGT. The CDR3 loop is CASSEGDRGPTEAFF. The CDR3 bases are TGTGCCAGCAGTGAAGGAGACAGGGGGCCCACTGAAGCTTTCTTT.

The V and J genes are TRBV4-1 and TRBJ2-5, with D unresolved. V was trimmed by 1 base and J by 4 bases, leaving 10 bases between them. Germline CDR1 is MGHRA and CDR2 is YSYEKL. The CDR3 is made up of 14 amino acids. In DNA, the CDR3 is TGCGCCAGCAGCCAAGTAGGAACGGGAGAGACCCAGTACTTC. Translation gives CASSQVGTGETQYF.

This clone was detected only a few times. V and J are TRBV9 and TRBJ2-1, with D maybe TRBD2 (5 bases). There are 17 residues in the CDR3. Germline V lookup: CDR1 SGDLS, CDR2 YYNGEE. The ends were cut back, 0 bases at V and 0 bases at J, with 13 bases in the middle. This CDR3 is CASSVAWRPDSYNEQFF. Here the CDR3 DNA reads TGTGCCAGCAGCGTAGCCTGGAGGCCCGACTCCTACAATGAGCAGTTCTTC.

The chain links TRBV5-1 to TRBJ2-7; 8 bases are shared with TRBD1. Germline V gene sequence: CDR1 SGHRS, CDR2 YFSETQ. CDR3 length: 16 residues. V shed 3 bases, J shed 2 bases, and the junction held 10 bases outside the gene matches. The CDR3 is CASSSSLAGQAYEQYF. In DNA, the CDR3 is TGCGCCAGCAGCTCATCCTTGGCGGGACAGGCCTACGAGCAGTACTTC.